The table lists the clone carrying this TCR beta chain with a few counts. This entry belongs to a study of blood T cells in healthy people across ages. Then a second PCR, running about 6 to 12 cycles, was carried out with a sample-barcoded 5' primer and a J-beta primer mix. TCRdb itself ran the 5' RACE reads through MiXCR, one entry per CDR3 protein. The data show about 630,000 distinct CDR3 sequences, over 20% seen once. The CDR3 is 11 residues long. V was clipped by 5 bases and J by 8 bases, with 9 bases between them. The chain employs TRBV12-3 or TRBV12-4 and TRBJ2-5; perhaps TRBD2 as D (5 bases). The clonotype was recovered from a man between 65 and 85 years old in good health. Material: blood. CDR3 protein: CASSTAGTQYF. The CDR3 nucleotides read TGTGCCAGCAGTACCGCGGGCACCCAGTACTTC.